Given below is one TCR beta chain in context. This sample was taken from a study of blood T cell repertoires in COVID-19. The wider study: PBMCs, B-cell-depleted T cells, or T cells provided the cDNA or gDNA that made up the material.

Germline CDR1 and CDR2: MDHEN and SYDVKM. V shed 2 bases and J shed 6 bases, with 16 bases lying between them. This CDR3 comprises 15 residues. In the original processing: Scientists estimated how many nucleated cells there were by amplifying reference gene primers. TCRdb keeps only in-frame clones here, not all; method: immunoSEQ multiplex PCR. For V, J and clone size, that table is used; D and trimming come from the DNA. The sample has about 400,000 clones; more than 85% are singletons. The sequence was collected from a human donor in a cohort sampled during active COVID-19. V and J are TRBV28 and TRBJ1-2, with D possibly matching TRBD1 (5 bases). Sequencing was performed on peripheral blood. This CDR3 reads CASSLGGGSYHGYTF. CDR3 sequence (DNA): TGTGCCAGCAGTTTAGGCGGGGGGTCTTACCATGGCTACACCTTC.